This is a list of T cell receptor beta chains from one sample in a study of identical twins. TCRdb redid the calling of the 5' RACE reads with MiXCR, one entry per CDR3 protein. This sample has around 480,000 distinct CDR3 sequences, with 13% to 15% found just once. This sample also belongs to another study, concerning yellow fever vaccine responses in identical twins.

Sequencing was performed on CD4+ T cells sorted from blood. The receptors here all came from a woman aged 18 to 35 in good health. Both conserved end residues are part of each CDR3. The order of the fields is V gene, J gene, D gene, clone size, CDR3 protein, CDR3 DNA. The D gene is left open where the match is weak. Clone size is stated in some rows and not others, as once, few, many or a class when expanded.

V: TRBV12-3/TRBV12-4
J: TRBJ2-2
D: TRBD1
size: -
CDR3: CASSFLTGGGDGELFF
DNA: TGTGCCAGCAGTTTCTTGACAGGGGGCGGTGACGGGGAGCTGTTTTTT

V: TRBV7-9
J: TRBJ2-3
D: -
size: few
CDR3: CASSTHTDTQYF
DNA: TGTGCCAGCAGCACCCACACAGATACGCAGTATTTT

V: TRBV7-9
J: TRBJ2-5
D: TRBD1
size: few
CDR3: CASSPTRGRETQYF
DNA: TGTGCCAGCAGCCCGACGAGGGGGCGGGAGACCCAGTACTTC

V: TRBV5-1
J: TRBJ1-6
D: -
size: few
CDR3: CASSLSGRNSPLHF
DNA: TGCGCCAGCAGCTTGTCCGGGAGGAATTCACCCCTCCACTTT

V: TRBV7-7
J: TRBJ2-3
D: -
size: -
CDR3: CASSTSGLSTDTQYF
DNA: TGTGCTAGCAGCACCTCGGGACTGAGCACAGATACGCAGTATTTT

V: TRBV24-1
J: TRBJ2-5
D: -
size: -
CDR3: CATADSSRETQYF
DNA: TGTGCCACGGCGGACTCCTCCAGAGAGACCCAGTACTTC

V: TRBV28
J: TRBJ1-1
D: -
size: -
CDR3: CASSTNRDWGGAFF
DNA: TGTGCCAGCAGCACAAACCGCGATTGGGGGGGAGCTTTCTTT

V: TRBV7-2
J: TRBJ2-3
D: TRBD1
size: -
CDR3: CASSFTGTVATDTQYF
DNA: TGTGCCAGCAGCTTCACCGGGACAGTAGCCACAGATACGCAGTATTTT

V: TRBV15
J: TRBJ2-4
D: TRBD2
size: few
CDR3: CATSTSGTIHIQYF
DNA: TGTGCCACCAGCACAAGCGGGACTATACACATTCAGTACTTC

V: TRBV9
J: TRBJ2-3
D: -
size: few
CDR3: CASSVVVGVSTDTQYF
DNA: TGTGCCAGCAGCGTAGTGGTCGGGGTTAGCACAGATACGCAGTATTTT

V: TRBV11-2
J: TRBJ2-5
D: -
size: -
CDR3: CASRIRGPEKETQYF
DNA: TGTGCCAGCAGGATCAGGGGTCCTGAAAAAGAGACCCAGTACTTC

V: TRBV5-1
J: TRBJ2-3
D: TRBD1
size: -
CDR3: CASSGGQGRTDTQYF
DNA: TGCGCCAGCAGCGGCGGACAGGGGAGGACAGATACGCAGTATTTT

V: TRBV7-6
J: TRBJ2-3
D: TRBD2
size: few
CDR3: CASSYQRGMDTQYF
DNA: TGTGCCAGCAGCTACCAGCGGGGTATGGATACGCAGTATTTT

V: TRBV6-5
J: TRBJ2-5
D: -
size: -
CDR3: CASSFGGQTQETQYF
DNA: TGTGCCAGCAGTTTCGGGGGACAGACCCAAGAGACCCAGTACTTC

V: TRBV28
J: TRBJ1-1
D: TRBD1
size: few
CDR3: CASSLRDRGSMNTEAFF
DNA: TGTGCCAGCAGTTTACGGGACAGGGGGTCTATGAACACTGAAGCTTTCTTT

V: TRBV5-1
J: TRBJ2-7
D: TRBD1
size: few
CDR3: CASSPRDRASYEQYF
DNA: TGCGCCAGCAGCCCTAGGGACAGGGCCTCCTACGAGCAGTACTTC

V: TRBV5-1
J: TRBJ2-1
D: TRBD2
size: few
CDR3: CASSTGLAGGEEQFF
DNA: TGCGCCAGCAGCACAGGACTAGCGGGGGGCGAAGAGCAGTTCTTC